These T cell receptor beta chains were read from a single sample in a study of blood T cell repertoires in COVID-19. This table comes from immunoSEQ multiplex PCR, and its TCRdb copy is limited to in-frame clones, with some not included. This table holds over 200,000 clones, approximately 86% found once. Sequencing was carried out using PBMCs or T cells enriched from blood (not recorded which). The receptors were gathered from a woman aged 30 to 39 who had been exposed to COVID-19. Each CDR3 is given with its conserved first and last residue. Fields, in order: CDR3 protein, CDR3 length, V gene, clone size. Size values are once, few and many counts, or a class for expanded clones, and some rows have none.

CASSLEEVRGGEQYF	15	TRBV7-8	-
CASSLTGGFNQPQHF	15	TRBV27	-
CATSALGSNQPQHF	14	TRBV24-1	once
CASSSGQGYEQYF	13	TRBV11-3	-
CASSPWTGGPYEQYF	15	TRBV5-6	-
CASSLRQGENYGYTF	15	TRBV5-1	-
CASRLVTGVGGTGELFF	17	TRBV7-3	-
CASIRASGGDEQFF	14	TRBV6-5	-
CASKLSGEGIYGYTF	15	TRBV5-1	-
CASSPLPGQGNQPQHF	16	TRBV4-1	-
CASSGTPYNEQFF	13	TRBV10-2	-
CASSLAGVANYGYTF	15	TRBV5-5	-
CASSPRGQGNQDYGYTF	17	TRBV14	-
CASSPPGGSNYGYTF	15	TRBV2	-
CAWSLQGARQPQHF	14	TRBV30	-
CASSLDKTGKAEAFF	15	TRBV5-1	-
CASSEGRTSGNTIYF	15	TRBV9	-
CASSLDPVTEAFF	13	TRBV11-2	-
CASRGGTVVEKLFF	14	TRBV2	-
CAPGGTGANVLTF	13	TRBV2	once
CASSQEPSGGGDYEQYF	17	TRBV4-2	-
CASSETSGEADTQYF	15	TRBV10-2	-
CASNPGGTNYGYTF	14	TRBV10-2	-
CASSGTGVRETQYF	14	TRBV5-1	-
CASSDRTSNTGELFF	15	TRBV2	-
CASSVVTGDGYTF	13	TRBV9	-
CASSSRTGGVDTEAFF	16	TRBV5-1	-
CASSLGIGTEAFF	13	TRBV11-2	few
CAWSPDRGLGENQPQHF	17	TRBV30	-